This is a list of T cell receptor beta chains from one sample in a study of human thymus T cells. Using immunoSEQ multiplex PCR, the repertoire was profiled, and TCRdb retains in-frame clones only, with some absent. The table includes tens of thousands of clones, over 90% detected once. The sequenced sample consisted of blood. All receptors derive from a girl under three years old with a congenital heart defect but otherwise immunologically healthy. The CDR3 runs from the conserved cysteine through the conserved F or W. The D gene is left open where the match is weak. The listing skips clone size in some rows; elsewhere it reads once, few, many or a size class.

>TRBV21-1|TRBJ1-1|NA|NA
TGTGCCAGCAGCAAAGAAGACCGTTTGTATGATGAAGCTTTCTTT
CASSKEDRLYDEAFF
>TRBV5-5|TRBJ2-5|NA|NA
TGTGCCAGCAGCCAACAGGGAATCCAAGAGACCCAGTACTTC
CASSQQGIQETQYF
>TRBV5-4|TRBJ2-5|NA|TRBD1
TGTGCCAGCAGCTCGGGACAGCAAGAGACCCAGTACTTC
CASSSGQQETQYF
>TRBV7-6|TRBJ2-7|NA|TRBD2
TGTGCCAGCACCCCATGGCTAGCGGGAAACTACGAGCAGTACTTC
CASTPWLAGNYEQYF
>TRBV19|TRBJ1-1|NA|NA
TGTGCCAGTATCCCCGGTTGGGGGAAAATCACTGAAGCTTTCTTT
CASIPGWGKITEAFF
>TRBV7-9|TRBJ2-2|NA|NA
TGTGCCAGCAGCTTACTGGGAGGACCTTCCCCGAACACCGGGGAGCTGTTTTTT
CASSLLGGPSPNTGELFF
>TRBV5-6|TRBJ2-1|once|NA
TGTGCCAGCAGCCGTTCAACGGGGGCCCTCTACTCCTACAATGAGCAGTTCTTC
CASSRSTGALYSYNEQFF
>TRBV30|TRBJ2-5|NA|TRBD1
TGTGCCTGGGATAGTCGGGACAGCAATCAAGAGACCCAGTACTTC
CAWDSRDSNQETQYF
>TRBV15|TRBJ1-5|NA|NA
TGTGCCACCAGCAAGGGTAACAGCTTAGTTCAGCCCCAGCATTTT
CATSKGNSLVQPQHF
>TRBV10-3|TRBJ1-3|once|TRBD1
TGTGCCATCAGTACCGGGACAGGGCCTAGCCCCTCTGGAAACACCATATATTTT
CAISTGTGPSPSGNTIYF
>TRBV7-6|TRBJ2-2|NA|TRBD2
TGTGCCAGCAGCCCGGGGACTAGTCCCAACACCGGGGAGCTGTTTTTT
CASSPGTSPNTGELFF
>TRBV2|TRBJ2-5|NA|TRBD2
TGTGCCAGCAAGGGACTATGGGCGGAGACCCAGTACTTC
CASKGLWAETQYF
>TRBV5-8|TRBJ1-2|NA|NA
TGTGCCAGCAATTTACGTAACAGGGCGGACTATGGCTACACCTTC
CASNLRNRADYGYTF
>TRBV6-6|TRBJ2-7|NA|NA
TGTGCCAGCTCCACCAGGGGGAGGACCTACGAGCAGTACTTC
CASSTRGRTYEQYF
>TRBV5-6|TRBJ1-2|NA|NA
TGTGCCAGCAGCTTGGTTACCGCGTCTAACTATGGCTACACCTTC
CASSLVTASNYGYTF
>TRBV4-1|TRBJ1-4|NA|NA
TGCGCCAGCAGCCAAGATGCCTGGGGTGAAAAACTGTTTTTT
CASSQDAWGEKLFF
>TRBV27|TRBJ2-1|NA|TRBD1
TGTGCCAGCAGTACAACAGGGGGCTCTGCCTCCTACAATGAGCAGTTCTTC
CASSTTGGSASYNEQFF
>TRBV11-2|TRBJ2-6|NA|NA
TGTGCCAGCAGCTTAGGAGCCCTCGGGGCCAACGTCCTGACTTTC
CASSLGALGANVLTF
>TRBV2|TRBJ2-7|NA|NA
TGTGCCTCGGGCTTAACCTACGAGCAGTACTTC
CASGLTYEQYF
>TRBV15|TRBJ1-2|NA|NA
TGTGCCACCGGGGAGGGCGACTATGGCTACACCTTC
CATGEGDYGYTF
>TRBV2|TRBJ1-1|NA|TRBD1
TGTGCCAGCAGTGAACGGACAGGGTCGAACACTGAAGCTTTCTTT
CASSERTGSNTEAFF
>TRBV4-1|TRBJ2-5|NA|NA
TGCGCCAGCAGCCCGGGGTGGGTCAGTCAAGAGACCCAGTACTTC
CASSPGWVSQETQYF
>TRBV4-2|TRBJ2-5|NA|NA
TGTGCCAGCAGCCAAGATATTTACGGGACACCCCAAGAGACCCAGTACTTC
CASSQDIYGTPQETQYF
>TRBV6-4|TRBJ2-3|NA|TRBD2
TGTGCCAGCAGTAAACGGGAGGGCCCAGATACGCAGTATTTT
CASSKREGPDTQYF
>TRBV6-1|TRBJ1-2|NA|TRBD1
TGTGCCAGCAGACTAACAGGGGACTATGGCTACACCTTC
CASRLTGDYGYTF
>TRBV7-9|TRBJ1-4|once|TRBD1
TGTGCCAGCAGCTCTGGACAGGGTACAACTAATGAAAAACTGTTTTTT
CASSSGQGTTNEKLFF
>TRBV7-9|TRBJ2-5|NA|NA
TGTGCCAGCAGCCTGGGGGGTACCCAAGAGACCCAGTACTTC
CASSLGGTQETQYF
>TRBV6-1|TRBJ2-4|NA|TRBD2
TGTGCCAGCACATGGGAGGGCCGGGGCAAAAACATTCAGTACTTC
CASTWEGRGKNIQYF
>TRBV29-1|TRBJ1-1|few|NA
TGCAGCGTTGAAGATCGTCCGAGGAACACTGAAGCTTTCTTT
CSVEDRPRNTEAFF
>TRBV27|TRBJ1-4|NA|TRBD1
TGTGCCCGAACCTGGGACAGGGGTAGGGAGACAACTAATGAAAAACTGTTTTTT
CARTWDRGRETTNEKLFF
>TRBV9|TRBJ2-1|NA|NA
TGTGCCAGCAGCAGGGACCCAGGGCGGGGCAATGAGCAGTTCTTC
CASSRDPGRGNEQFF
>TRBV30|TRBJ2-1|NA|NA
TGTGCCTGGAGGCAAGCGAGCTCCTACAATGAGCAGTTCTTC
CAWRQASSYNEQFF
>TRBV7-6|TRBJ2-2|NA|NA
TGTGCCAGCAGCTTAGTTAATCCCGGGGAGCTGTTTTTT
CASSLVNPGELFF
>TRBV2|TRBJ2-1|few|NA
TGTGCCAGCAGGTACAATGAGCAGTTCTTC
CASRYNEQFF
>TRBV14|TRBJ2-2|NA|NA
TGTGCCAGCAGCAAGATACTCGGACAGATAAACACCGGGGAGCTGTTTTTT
CASSKILGQINTGELFF
>TRBV18|TRBJ1-2|NA|NA
TGTGCCAGCTCTTCGACGCCGGGTCCCTATGGCTACACCTTC
CASSSTPGPYGYTF
>TRBV27|TRBJ2-7|NA|NA
TGTGCCAGCAGTTTAGCAGGGGACTCCTACGAGCAGTACTTC
CASSLAGDSYEQYF
>TRBV19|TRBJ2-1|NA|NA
TGTGCCAGTAGTATAGTACGGCTTGACAATGAGCAGTTCTTC
CASSIVRLDNEQFF
>TRBV28|TRBJ1-5|few|NA
TGTGCCAGCAGTTTGTTCGCATATCAGCCCCAGCATTTT
CASSLFAYQPQHF
>TRBV4-1|TRBJ1-5|NA|NA
TGCGCCAGCAGCCAAGATGGACCGATCAATCAGCCCCAGCATTTT
CASSQDGPINQPQHF
>TRBV5-1|TRBJ1-2|NA|NA
TGCGCCAGCAGCTTTGCGTCAGGGTATGGCTACACCTTC
CASSFASGYGYTF
>TRBV13|TRBJ2-1|NA|TRBD2
TGTGCCAGCAGCCTGGGGACTAGCGGCTACAATGAGCAGTTCTTC
CASSLGTSGYNEQFF
>TRBV10-3|TRBJ2-4|NA|TRBD2
TGTGCCATCAGTGAGTCGGGGACTAGCGGGAGTGGGCCAATCAAAAACATTCAGTACTTC
CAISESGTSGSGPIKNIQYF
>TRBV28|TRBJ1-3|NA|NA
TGTGCCAGCAGTTTATGGAGCGGTTCGGGGGCTGGAAACACCATATATTTT
CASSLWSGSGAGNTIYF
>TRBV4-2|TRBJ2-1|NA|NA
TGTGCCAGCAGTACCTTTCAGGACAATGAGCAGTTCTTC
CASSTFQDNEQFF